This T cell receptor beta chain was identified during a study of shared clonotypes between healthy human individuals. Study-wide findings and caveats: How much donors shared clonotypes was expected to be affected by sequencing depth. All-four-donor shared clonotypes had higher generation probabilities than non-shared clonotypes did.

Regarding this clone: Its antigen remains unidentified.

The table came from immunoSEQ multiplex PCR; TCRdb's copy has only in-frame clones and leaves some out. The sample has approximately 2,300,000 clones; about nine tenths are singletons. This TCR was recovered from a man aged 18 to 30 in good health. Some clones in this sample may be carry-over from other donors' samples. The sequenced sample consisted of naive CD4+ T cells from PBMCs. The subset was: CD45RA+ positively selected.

The CDR3 nucleotides are TGTGCCAGCAGCCCGCGACTAAGGGATTCAGGGCGTAAGGAGCAGTTCTTC. Its translation is CASSPRLRDSGRKEQFF. The V and J genes are TRBV7-9 and TRBJ2-1, with D perhaps TRBD1 or TRBD2 (5 bases each). Germline CDR1 SEHNR, CDR2 FQNEAQ (reference sequence). The CDR3 sequence is 17 residues long. V was cut by 5 bases and J by 10 bases, with 27 bases left in between.